This T cell receptor (beta chain) was sequenced during a study of CD8 T cells in ankylosing spondylitis. Whole-study results and caveats: Clones linked to disease were reported to show significant enrichment in matched ankylosing spondylitis synovial fluid. The study identified a TCR beta motif of several highly homologous variants that appeared characteristic of ankylosing spondylitis blood.

CDR1 and CDR2 from the germline V gene are LGHDT and YNNKEL (reference sequence). The trim removed 2 bases at V and 6 bases at J, leaving 11 bases unmatched. There are 18 residues in the CDR3. This clonotype has at least ten counts. What it recognizes is unknown. Making the TCR beta libraries involved quantitative 5'-RACE with molecular barcodes. TCRdb passed the 5' RACE reads through MiXCR, listing each CDR3 protein once. The sample has roughly 160,000 distinct CDR3 sequences, roughly 10% seen once. V is TRBV3-1 and J is TRBJ2-1, with TRBD2 identical over 12 bases. Material: blood, either unsorted or a sorted T cell fraction (not recorded which). This TCR was sampled from a male donor with ankylosing spondylitis or in good health (not recorded which). CDR3 sequence reads: CASSQMGLAGSLGNEQFF. CDR3 coding DNA: TGTGCCAGCAGCCAAATGGGACTAGCGGGTTCGTTGGGCAATGAGCAGTTCTTC.